A single sample gave rise to the 27 T cell receptor beta chains below, sequenced in a study of T cells in women clearing cervical HPV infection. TCRdb keeps only in-frame clones here, not all; method: immunoSEQ multiplex PCR. Its table records tens of thousands of clones. Sequenced sample: blood buffy coat. Receptors were obtained from a woman aged 18 to 69 with a cervical HPV16 infection that either progressed to CIN3+ or cleared (not recorded which).

A note on this clone: The CDR3 end is not reached by the read, which stops 3 residues before it; the germline J gene fills it in. J is TRBJ1-1 and V is TRBV11-2; possibly TRBD1 for D (6 bases). The germline V gene has CDR1 SGHAT and CDR2 FQNNGV. The CDR3 is 12 residues long. CDR3 DNA (partial): TGTGCCAGCAGCTTAAGGACAGCCGAA. This encodes CASSLRTAE. The complete CDR3 protein is CASSLRTAEAFF.

Of note for this clone: The read terminates 3 residues before the CDR3 end, so the remaining end is supplied by the germline J gene. The chain uses TRBV3-1 (or the pseudogene TRBV3-2) and TRBJ2-7, with D possibly TRBD1 on 6 matching bases. CDR1 is LGHDT and CDR2 is YNNKEL in the germline V gene (reference sequence). Trimming took 0 bases from V and 5 from J, leaving 14 bases between them. The CDR3 totals 15 residues. CDR3 sequence: CASSQDRQGPHEQYF. The DNA read from the CDR3 is TGTGCCAGCAGCCAAGATCGGCAGGGGCCCCACGAG.

In the case of this clone: Read sequence stops 3 residues before the CDR3 end, and the germline J gene provides the missing end. This sequence joins TRBV7-9 and TRBJ2-1; D possibly corresponds to TRBD2 (6 bases). This CDR3 region has 14 residues. Trimming took 5 bases from V and 6 from J, leaving 14 bases between them. Germline lookup yields CDR1 SEHNR and CDR2 FQNEAQ (reference sequence). CDR3 sequence: CASSPSSSVNEQFF. The part of the CDR3 DNA that was read is TGTGCCAGCAGCCCGTCCTCTAGCGTCAATGAG.

Points on this clone: The DNA ends 3 residues before the CDR3 does, and the rest of the CDR3 is filled in from the germline J gene. This chain connects TRBV29-1 to TRBJ1-5, with TRBD1 matching 7 bases. Trimming at V came to 7 bases and at J to 3 bases, leaving 3 bases not matched to a gene. Germline assignment: CDR1 SQVTM and CDR2 ANQGSEA. The CDR3 totals 12 residues. The part of the CDR3 DNA that was read is TGCAGCGCGGGACAGCCCAATCAGCCC. The encoded protein is CSAGQPNQP. The full-length CDR3 reads as CSAGQPNQPQHF.

Details on this clone: The read comes to an end 3 residues before the CDR3 does, leaving the germline J gene to fill in the end. V gene TRBV18 combines with J gene TRBJ1-2; D unresolved. Germline loops: CDR1 KGHSH, CDR2 LQKENI. CDR3 length: 15 amino acids. The covered CDR3 bases are TGTGCCAGCTCCCTCACTAGCGGGATTTACAATGAC. Amino acid sequence: CASSLTSGIYND. The entire CDR3 reads CASSLTSGIYNDYTF.

For this clone: The read is 3 residues too short to cover the CDR3 end, so that end is filled in from the germline J gene. The rearrangement joins TRBV2 to TRBJ1-2; TRBD1 might be the D (5 bases). The CDR3 runs to 14 residues. V was pared by 7 bases and J by 7 bases, with 19 bases between. Germline V gene sequence: CDR1 SNHLY, CDR2 FYNNEI. The sequenced CDR3 bases are TGTGCCAGCATAGACAGCGCAATATCGATTGGC. Its protein is CASIDSAISIG. The full CDR3 protein is CASIDSAISIGYTF.

A remark on this clone: The CDR3 is cut off 3 residues early in the read; its end comes from the germline J gene. V gene TRBV14 combines with J gene TRBJ2-2, with D possibly being TRBD1 (5 bases). Germline CDR1 SGHDN, CDR2 FVKESK. CDR3 length: 15 residues. The V gene lost 2 bases and the J gene lost 2 bases, with 9 bases spanning the gap. The CDR3 loop is CASSQNGANTGELFF. CDR3 DNA, as far as it was read: TGTGCCAGCAGCCAAAATGGGGCCAACACCGGGGAG.

Comments on this clone: The missing CDR3 end, 3 residues past where the read stops, is filled in from the germline J gene. This sequence joins TRBV7-6 and TRBJ2-3, with D possibly matching TRBD1 (6 bases). CDR3 length: 17 amino acids. Between the trimmed V and J ends, which lost 7 bases and 3 bases, there was a span of 23 bases. CDR1 is SGHVS and CDR2 is FNYEAQ in the germline V gene. Partial CDR3 DNA: TGTGCCAGCACCCTTCGGCGCCGCGAAGGGGGTACAGATACG. This translates into CASTLRRREGGTDT. The CDR3 in its entirety is CASTLRRREGGTDTQYF.

A remark on this clone: Mismatch with germline at one junction end may stem from a read error. The read is 3 residues too short to cover the CDR3 end, so that end is filled in from the germline J gene. The chain recombines TRBV2 with TRBJ1-6, with TRBD1 as a possible D gene (6 bases). From germline, CDR1 is SNHLY and CDR2 FYNNEI. CDR3 length: 16 amino acids. The CDR3 region is CASRETGIFYNSPLHF. CDR3 DNA, as far as it was read: TGTGCCAGCCGTGAAACAGGGATTTTTTATAATTCACCC.

A word on this clone: Read coverage stops 3 residues before the CDR3 terminus; the germline J gene supplies the remainder. This rearrangement joins TRBV20-1 to TRBJ2-1; D remains ambiguous. V was clipped by 0 bases and J by 8 bases, with 14 bases between them. CDR1 and CDR2 (germline): DFQATT, SNEGSKA (reference sequence). The CDR3 length is 14 residues. The CDR3 bases that were read are TGCAGTGCTAGAGATCCAGGTAGTTGGGATGAG. Translation: CSARDPGSWDE. The full-length CDR3 reads as CSARDPGSWDEQFF.

Note on this clone: Coverage ceases 3 residues before the CDR3 finishes, and the germline J gene fills in the end. The genes are TRBV7-2 and TRBJ1-2; possibly TRBD1 for D (6 bases). The CDR3 has 17 amino acids. Germline CDR1 is SGHTA and CDR2 is FQGNSA. CDR3 DNA (partial): TGTGCCAGCAGCTTAGCAGGGGGGGGCTCCCGCATTTCGGAC. This gives the protein CASSLAGGGSRISD. The CDR3 as a whole reads CASSLAGGGSRISDYTF.

As for this clone: Read data end 3 residues before the CDR3 end; the end is taken from the germline J gene. The chain joins TRBV27 to TRBJ2-7; 15 nucleotides align to TRBD2. V shed 4 bases and J 6 bases; nucleotides not matched to a gene: 10. Germline-derived CDR1 and CDR2 are MNHEY and SMNVEV (reference sequence). CDR3 length: 17 residues. The CDR3 here is CASSSMLGLAGGVEQYF. The sequenced CDR3 bases are TGTGCCAGCAGTTCTATGCTAGGACTAGCGGGAGGGGTCGAG.

As regards this clone: The read halts 3 residues ahead of the CDR3 end, with the missing end drawn from the germline J gene. This sequence joins TRBV10-1 and TRBJ2-7, with 7 bases fitting TRBD2. V lost 8 bases and J lost 6; bases outside the gene matches: 13. The V gene's germline CDR1 is WNHNN and CDR2 SYGVQD (reference sequence). CDR3 size: 14 residues. The CDR3 sequence is CASPVLRGVSEQYF. Incomplete CDR3 DNA: TGCGCCAGCCCCGTCTTACGGGGGGTTTCCGAG.

Comments on this clone: The read terminates 3 residues before the CDR3 end, so the remaining end is supplied by the germline J gene. The rearrangement joins TRBV11-2 to TRBJ2-7; no definite D call. The CDR3 totals 12 residues. The germline gives CDR1 SGHAT, CDR2 FQNNGV. V lost 2 bases to trimming and J lost 6 bases, with 8 bases between them. The sequenced part of the CDR3 DNA is TGTGCCAGCAGCTTACAGTTGTTCGAG. Translating it yields CASSLQLFE. The full CDR3 reads CASSLQLFEQYF.

On this clone itself: The missing CDR3 end, 3 residues past where the read stops, is filled in from the germline J gene. This chain connects TRBV24-1 to TRBJ2-5; TRBD2 might be the D (6 bases). Per germline, CDR1 KGHDR and CDR2 SFDVKD. Trimming took 2 bases from V and 7 from J, leaving 10 bases between them. There are 13 residues in the CDR3. CDR3 DNA (partial): TGTGCCACCAGTGATTGGGGGGACGGGACC. Protein sequence: CATSDWGDGT. Given in full, the CDR3 is CATSDWGDGTQYF.

To note about this clone: With the read ending 3 residues before the CDR3 end, the germline J gene is used to fill in that end. This chain uses TRBV6-1 with TRBJ1-2; possibly TRBD1 for D (5 bases). V lost 2 bases and J 4 bases, leaving 20 bases between the germline ends. Germline CDR1 MNHNS, CDR2 SASEGT. The CDR3 has 17 residues. Incomplete CDR3 DNA: TGTGCCAGCAGTGAATTTTGGGGCCAGGGTGGAATCTATGGC. Encoded protein: CASSEFWGQGGIYG. The entire CDR3 sequence reads CASSEFWGQGGIYGYTF.

Details on this clone: The CDR3 end falls 3 residues outside the read, so it is completed with the germline J gene. The genes are TRBV20-1 and TRBJ2-1; 12 nucleotides match TRBD2. Trimming cost V 6 bases and J 3 bases; bases outside gene matches: 6. The CDR3 consists of 15 residues. The germline gives CDR1 DFQATT, CDR2 SNEGSKA (reference sequence). The sequenced part of the CDR3 DNA is TGCAGTGCCATTACGACTAGCGGGAGCTACAATGAG. It specifies CSAITTSGSYNE. The CDR3, in full, reads CSAITTSGSYNEQFF.

The CDR3 bases that were read are TGCGCCAGCAGTGAAATAGCGTATATCTCCAATGAG. It encodes CASSEIAYISNE. In full, the CDR3 reads CASSEIAYISNEQFF. The rearrangement uses TRBV10-2 and TRBJ2-1; D is perhaps TRBD2 (5 bases). The read gets to within 3 residues of the CDR3 end, and the germline J gene fills in the rest. Germline V gene sequence: CDR1 WSHSY, CDR2 SAAADI. V gave up 3 bases and J gave up 6 bases, with 15 bases separating them. The CDR3 has 15 amino acids.

The CDR3 bases that were read are TGTGCCAGCATACTAGGGCCCCTCACAGATACG. Its translation: CASILGPLTDT. In full, the CDR3 reads CASILGPLTDTQYF. This chain links TRBV11-2 with TRBJ2-3, with D perhaps matching TRBD2 (5 bases). Read data end 3 residues before the CDR3 end; the end is taken from the germline J gene. CDR1 and CDR2 from the germline V gene are SGHAT and FQNNGV. CDR3 length equals 14 residues. Trimming shortened V by 7 bases and J by 2 bases, and 13 bases separated the two germline ends.

For this clone: The read ends 3 residues shy of where the CDR3 ends; the end is completed using the germline J gene. The chain links TRBV5-1 to TRBJ2-2; D unresolved. The CDR3 is 14 amino acids. Deletions cut 4 bases from V and 0 bases from J, with 7 bases between. Germline V gene lookup returns CDR1 SGHRS and CDR2 YFSETQ. The CDR3 DNA, read in part, is TGCGCCAGCAGCCCGTTCCCGAACACCGGGGAG. It specifies CASSPFPNTGE. The whole CDR3 protein is CASSPFPNTGELFF.

Points on this clone: From the germline J gene comes the end of the CDR3, since the read stops 3 residues before it. The V call is TRBV13, the J call TRBJ1-2; D is uncertain. From germline, CDR1 is PRHDT and CDR2 FYEKMQ (reference sequence). This CDR3 is built from 16 residues. Trimming pared 0 bases from V and 4 bases from J, leaving 15 bases between. This CDR3 reads CASSLGQRGSTYGYTF. Incomplete CDR3 DNA: TGTGCCAGCAGCTTAGGTCAGCGGGGATCGACCTATGGC.

A word on this clone: The read finishes 3 residues shy of the CDR3 end, and the germline J gene is used to complete it. The chain couples TRBV7-9 to TRBJ2-6; either TRBD1 or TRBD2 may fit D (5 bases each). Germline V gene lookup returns CDR1 SEHNR and CDR2 FQNEAQ (reference sequence). Trimming removed 5 bases from V and 2 bases from J, with 10 bases in between. The CDR3 runs 15 residues. CDR3 region: CASSLRGAGANVLTF. CDR3 DNA (partial): TGTGCCAGCAGCCTCAGAGGGGCTGGGGCCAACGTC. The whole variable domain, filled in from reference TRBV7-9 and TRBJ2-6, reads DTGVSQNPRHKITKRGQNVTFRCDPISEHNRLYWYRQTLGQGPEFLTYFQNEAQLEKSRLLSDRFSAERPKGSFSTLEIQRTEQGDSAMYLCASSLRGAGANVLTFGAGSRLTVL.

As concerns this clone: The CDR3 end falls 3 residues outside the read, so it is completed with the germline J gene. J is TRBJ2-1 and V is TRBV5-4, with a weak D call TRBD1 (6 bases). Trimming took off 4 bases at V and 5 bases at J, with 16 bases between the two ends. This CDR3 is built from 15 residues. The germline V gene has CDR1 SGHNT and CDR2 YYREEE (reference sequence). CDR3 residues: CASSQLTGENNEQFF. The sequenced CDR3 bases are TGTGCCAGCAGCCAACTGACAGGTGAAAACAATGAG.

Regarding this clone: The observed sequence ends 3 residues before the CDR3 terminus, with the missing tail filled in from the germline J gene. V usage is TRBV2 and J usage is TRBJ1-2; TRBD1 aligns across 8 bases. V was clipped by 3 bases and J by 5 bases; unmatched bases: 11. The germline gives CDR1 SNHLY, CDR2 FYNNEI. The CDR3 length is 16 residues. CDR3 protein: CASSERAGGVLYGYTF. The DNA read from the CDR3 is TGTGCCAGCAGTGAGCGGGCAGGGGGCGTTTTGTATGGC.

Points on this clone: Read coverage stops 3 residues before the CDR3 terminus; the germline J gene supplies the remainder. The rearrangement joins TRBV5-1 to TRBJ1-5, with D perhaps matching TRBD1 (5 bases). Per germline, CDR1 SGHRS and CDR2 YFSETQ. V lost 7 bases, J lost 1 base, and 9 bases lay in between. CDR3 length: 13 amino acids. The CDR3 DNA, read in part, is TGCGCCAGCTCCGAGGGGAGCAATCAGCCC. Translating gives CASSEGSNQP. The whole CDR3 protein reads CASSEGSNQPQHF.

As regards this clone: Sequencing ends 3 residues short of the CDR3 end; the germline J gene provides the rest. The gene calls are TRBV2 and TRBJ2-3; perhaps TRBD2 as D (7 bases). The CDR3 has 14 amino acids. The V and J ends lost 8 bases and 1 base respectively, with 13 bases between them. Germline V gene lookup returns CDR1 SNHLY and CDR2 FYNNEI. The part of the CDR3 DNA that was read is TGTGCCAGCCCCGCGGGGGCCCGCACAGATACG. Translated: CASPAGARTDT. In full, the CDR3 is CASPAGARTDTQYF.

As concerns this clone: The CDR3 is cut off 3 residues early in the read; its end comes from the germline J gene. V and J are TRBV19 and TRBJ1-4, with 8 bases lining up with TRBD1. V shed 6 bases and J 0 bases; nucleotides not matched to a gene: 6. The germline gives CDR1 LNHDA, CDR2 SQIVND (reference sequence). This CDR3 spans 16 amino acids. The CDR3 bases that were read are TGTGCCAGTAGCAGGGGGCGCCTTTCAACTAATGAAAAA. This encodes CASSRGRLSTNEK. The full-length CDR3 reads as CASSRGRLSTNEKLFF.